Shown below are 12 T cell receptor beta chains from a single sample sequenced in a study of Graves' ophthalmopathy and Graves' hyperthyroidism. RNA transcripts provided the template for amplifying TCR beta CDR3 regions. The library came from an HTBI-primed first-round RT-PCR and a second-round multiplex PCR. Each CDR3 protein is one row after TCRdb ran MiXCR on the multiplex PCR reads. Of about 500,000 distinct CDR3 sequences listed, approximately 14% were seen once; the top ten hold more than 8.5%. Source material: blood. The receptor set was obtained from a woman in her twenties or thirties with Graves' ophthalmopathy.

This clonotype was counted at least ten times. The rearrangement links TRBV2 to TRBJ2-4; no firm D call. This CDR3 is 14 amino acids long. CDR1 is SNHLY, CDR2 FYNNEI, per germline. The germline V and J ends were trimmed by 5 bases and 1 base, with 9 bases remaining between them. The CDR3 reads CASSSKHAKNIQYF. The CDR3 region has the DNA TGTGCCAGCAGTAGTAAGCATGCCAAAAACATTCAGTACTTC.

The chain couples TRBV29-1 to TRBJ1-2, with unresolved D. This CDR3 spans 12 amino acids. Per the germline V gene, CDR1 is SQVTM and CDR2 is ANQGSEA. CDR3 in amino acids: CLSWGPNYGYTF. The CDR3 DNA sequence: TGCCTCTCTTGGGGTCCTAACTATGGCTACACCTTC.

The chain is built from TRBV4-1 and TRBJ2-2; tentative D call: TRBD2 (7 bases). CDR1 is MGHRA and CDR2 is YSYEKL in the germline V gene. V was trimmed by 1 base and J by 4 bases, leaving 16 bases between them. The CDR3 loop spans 17 amino acids. The DNA for the CDR3 is TGCGCCAGCAGCCAAGCAACACGGGGGGCGGGCACCGGGGAGCTGTTTTTT. Translating gives CASSQATRGAGTGELFF.

The chain carries TRBV20-1 and TRBJ1-2; 7 bases are shared with TRBD1. Germline lookup yields CDR1 DFQATT and CDR2 SNEGSKA (reference sequence). The V and J ends lost 5 bases and 4 bases, in that order; junction bases with no gene match: 7. The CDR3 runs to 13 residues. CDR3 region: CSAETGESYGYTF. CDR3 in DNA: TGCAGTGCTGAAACAGGGGAAAGCTATGGCTACACCTTC.

This clonotype was counted many times. The chain employs TRBV20-1 and TRBJ2-7; D is perhaps TRBD1 or TRBD2 (6 bases each). Trimming took off 6 bases at V and 1 base at J, with 16 bases between the two ends. The CDR3 spans 14 residues. CDR1 and CDR2 (germline): DFQATT, SNEGSKA (reference sequence). This CDR3 reads CSAGGPKLSYEQYF. The CDR3 DNA follows: TGCAGTGCCGGGGGCCCCAAACTATCCTACGAGCAGTACTTC.

On this clonotype: Relative to the germline gene, one junction end is altered; a read error may explain this. This chain links TRBV27 with TRBJ2-4, with TRBD2 identical over 12 bases. CDR3 size: 15 residues. Germline CDR1 reads MNHEY; CDR2 reads SMNVEV (reference sequence). The CDR3 DNA is TGTGCCAGCAGTCTCCGTACTAGCGGGAGGAACATTAAGTACTTC. This codes for CASSLRTSGRNIKYF.

The table lists this clonotype with many counts. This chain joins TRBV6-1 and TRBJ1-2; 8 bases match TRBD1. Germline V gene sequence: CDR1 MNHNS, CDR2 SASEGT. This CDR3 spans 14 amino acids. V was pared by 6 bases and J by 5 bases, with 8 bases of the junction left unmatched. The CDR3 sequence is CASRRQGLEYGYTF. CDR3 sequence (DNA): TGTGCCAGCAGAAGACAGGGGTTAGAGTATGGCTACACCTTC.

This clonotype has a count of ten or more. V is TRBV19 and J is TRBJ1-2, with TRBD1 matching 9 bases. CDR1 is LNHDA, CDR2 SQIVND, per germline (reference sequence). The CDR3 is 12 amino acids. Unmatched junction bases numbered 5, after V lost 7 bases and J lost 8 bases. The CDR3 DNA reads TGTGCCAGTACCCGGACAGGGGAAGGCTACACCTTC. It yields the protein CASTRTGEGYTF. The entire variable domain, with the rest obtained from reference TRBV19 and TRBJ1-2, is as follows: DGGITQSPKYLFRKEGQNVTLSCEQNLNHDAMYWYRQDPGQGLRLIYYSQIVNDFQKGDIAEGYSVSREKKESFPLTVTSAQKNPTAFYLCASTRTGEGYTFGSGTRLTVV.

This clonotype was seen repeatedly, ten times or more. This chain connects TRBV6-5 to TRBJ1-1; the D is unclear. The CDR3 loop spans 11 amino acids. Germline CDR1 and CDR2: MNHEY and SVGAGI. The germline V and J ends were trimmed by 3 bases and 8 bases, with 7 bases remaining between them. The CDR3 DNA reads TGTGCCAGCAGTTATTCACAGGAAGCTTTCTTT. Its translation: CASSYSQEAFF.

This clonotype has more than one count but fewer than ten. The chain is built from TRBV11-3 and TRBJ1-1, with no clear D. With 1 base removed from V and 1 base from J, the gap between germline ends came to 10 bases. This CDR3 has 15 amino acids. The V gene's germline CDR1 is SGHNT and CDR2 YENEEA. As DNA, the CDR3 is TGTGCCAGCAGCTTAGTTTACAGATCGAACACTGAAGCTTTCTTT. Its translation is CASSLVYRSNTEAFF.

The chain has TRBV19 and TRBJ1-5; D unclear. Germline values: CDR1 LNHDA, CDR2 SQIVND (reference sequence). The CDR3 is 15 amino acids. Trimming took off 2 bases at V and 2 bases at J, with 10 bases between the two ends. Here the CDR3 reads CASSIWGSRNQPQHF. DNA of the CDR3: TGTGCCAGTAGTATATGGGGAAGTCGCAATCAGCCCCAGCATTTT.

This clonotype was counted at least ten times. J is TRBJ1-6 and V is TRBV2; the D is unclear. V was pared by 8 bases and J by 14 bases, with 10 bases between. CDR1 and CDR2 (germline): SNHLY, FYNNEI. This CDR3 is built from 10 residues. CDR3 DNA: TGTGCCAGCCGGGGAGGGACCCTCCACTTT. Amino acid sequence: CASRGGTLHF.